Below are 19 T cell receptor beta chains sequenced from a single sample in a study of shared clonotypes between healthy human individuals. Data came from immunoSEQ multiplex PCR; TCRdb stores just in-frame clones and leaves some out. The sample records around 2,000,000 clones, just under 95% being singletons. Naive CD8 populations comprised CD45RO-negative cells positively selected for CCR7, excluding terminally differentiated effector memory CD45RA+ cells. Material for sequencing was naive CD8+ T cells sorted from blood. The receptor set was obtained from a man aged 18 to 29 in good health.

The gene calls are TRBV30 and TRBJ1-5; TRBD1 agrees at 9 bases. The CDR3 sequence is 15 residues long. Germline V gene sequence: CDR1 GTSNPN, CDR2 SVGIG (reference sequence). V was pared by 0 bases and J by 7 bases, with 7 bases of the junction left unmatched. For the CDR3, the DNA is TGTGCCTGGAGTGTTTCGGGACAGGGTTGGCAGCCCCAGCATTTT. Its translation: CAWSVSGQGWQPQHF.

This chain links TRBV10-3 with TRBJ2-3, with 7 bases identical to TRBD2. Trimming removed 0 bases from V and 1 base from J; junction bases left unmatched: 7. The CDR3 totals 17 residues. CDR1 is ENHRY and CDR2 is SYGVKD in the germline V gene. The CDR3 DNA reads TGTGCCATCAGTGAGTCGACATTAGCGGGCCGCACAGATACGCAGTATTTT. This sequence encodes CAISESTLAGRTDTQYF.

The rearrangement joins TRBV12-2 to TRBJ1-5. TRBV12-2 is classified as a pseudogene. The CDR3 loop spans 17 amino acids. This CDR3 is CASRSHTCGWGNQPQHF. In DNA form, the CDR3 reads TGTGCAAGTCGCTCCCACACATGTGGGTGGGGCAATCAGCCCCAGCATTTT.

Turning to this clone: This same CDR3 is encoded by further DNA sequences in the sample. The chain couples TRBV27 to TRBJ2-5; TRBD1 agrees at 11 bases. With V trimmed by 4 bases and J by 5 bases, 6 bases remained unmatched. CDR1 is MNHEY, CDR2 SMNVEV, per germline (reference sequence). There are 15 residues in the CDR3. In DNA form, the CDR3 reads TGTGCCAGCAGTTCCGGGACAGGGGGTTGGGAGACCCAGTACTTC. Translating it yields CASSSGTGGWETQYF.

V and J are TRBV7-3 and TRBJ2-3, with 9 positions matching TRBD2. V shed 4 bases, J shed 1 base, and the junction held 6 bases outside the gene matches. The CDR3 runs to 16 residues. CDR1 and CDR2 from the germline V gene are SGHTA and FQGTGA. The DNA of the CDR3 is TGTGCCAGCAGCTCCGGGACTAGCCGCCGCACAGATACGCAGTATTTT. Translating gives CASSSGTSRRTDTQYF.

The chain carries TRBV4-1 and TRBJ1-6, with 10 bases that match TRBD1. Germline V gene data show CDR1 as MGHRA and CDR2 as YSYEKL. The J segment lost 2 bases and the V segment lost 6 bases, leaving 1 base of the junction unmatched. This CDR3 has 15 residues. Here the CDR3 DNA reads TGCGCCAGCAGGACAGGGGGCACCTATAATTCACCCCTCCACTTT. Its protein is CASRTGGTYNSPLHF.

V and J are TRBV27 and TRBJ1-2, with D perhaps TRBD1 (5 bases). Germline values: CDR1 MNHEY, CDR2 SMNVEV (reference sequence). CDR3 length: 15 amino acids. With 5 bases removed from V and 6 bases from J, the gap between germline ends came to 19 bases. The CDR3 DNA is TGTGCCAGCAGTCCGTACGACATGGGGGTGGATGGCTACACCTTC. This gives the protein CASSPYDMGVDGYTF.

This chain uses TRBV13 with TRBJ2-5, with 7 bases lining up with TRBD2. V was pared by 1 base and J by 0 bases, with 8 bases of the junction left unmatched. Germline CDR1 is PRHDT and CDR2 is FYEKMQ (reference sequence). The CDR3 is made up of 17 amino acids. For the CDR3, the DNA is TGTGCCAGCAGCTTAGAATCCAGCGGGGCGTACCAAGAGACCCAGTACTTC. This translates into CASSLESSGAYQETQYF.

The chain recombines TRBV4-3 with TRBJ2-2; TRBD1 agrees at 11 bases. The germline CDR1 and CDR2 sequences are LGHNA and YSLEER. Trimming took 4 bases from V and 2 from J; bases not matched to a gene: 6. There are 17 residues in the CDR3. The CDR3 DNA follows: TGCGCCAGCAGCCCCGGGACAGGGGGTGTTAACACCGGGGAGCTGTTTTTT. Protein: CASSPGTGGVNTGELFF.

The CDR3 spells CASSVSDRGNSPLHF. In DNA form, the CDR3 reads TGTGCCAGCAGCGTATCCGACAGGGGGAATTCACCCCTCCACTTT. The chain carries TRBV9 and TRBJ1-6; 9 bases are a match to TRBD1. Germline lookup yields CDR1 SGDLS and CDR2 YYNGEE. Trimming cost V 1 base and J 7 bases; bases outside gene matches: 3. The CDR3 totals 15 residues.

The genes are TRBV6-1 and TRBJ1-1; 9 bases match TRBD1. Trimming at V came to 7 bases and at J to 3 bases, leaving 9 bases not matched to a gene. Germline CDR1 and CDR2: MNHNS and SASEGT. CDR3 length: 15 amino acids. CDR3 loop: CASTRTGDGDTEAFF. For the CDR3, the DNA is TGTGCCAGCACCCGGACAGGGGACGGGGACACTGAAGCTTTCTTT.

The chain links TRBV19 to TRBJ1-5; possibly TRBD1 for D (6 bases). Germline CDR1 is LNHDA and CDR2 is SQIVND (reference sequence). There are 16 residues in the CDR3. Between the trimmed V and J ends, which lost 6 bases and 0 bases, there was a span of 15 bases. The DNA for the CDR3 is TGTGCCAGTAGCGACGGGGGCAGACCTAGCAATCAGCCCCAGCATTTT. Its protein is CASSDGGRPSNQPQHF. Looking up the rest from reference TRBV19 and TRBJ1-5 gives the full variable domain: DGGITQSPKYLFRKEGQNVTLSCEQNLNHDAMYWYRQDPGQGLRLIYYSQIVNDFQKGDIAEGYSVSREKKESFPLTVTSAQKNPTAFYLCASSDGGRPSNQPQHFGDGTRLSIL.

The chain carries TRBV27 and TRBJ1-4; tentative D call: TRBD1 (6 bases). The V and J ends lost 8 bases and 8 bases respectively, with 24 bases between them. Germline CDR1 MNHEY, CDR2 SMNVEV (reference sequence). The CDR3 loop spans 16 amino acids. DNA of the CDR3: TGTGCCAGCTCTCCGTCCTCCGGGACACTGCCGGAAAAACTGTTTTTT. Residues: CASSPSSGTLPEKLFF.

This chain connects TRBV13 to TRBJ1-2; the D is unclear. Trimming pared 3 bases from V and 6 bases from J, leaving 5 bases between. The CDR3 loop spans 11 amino acids. Germline CDR1 PRHDT, CDR2 FYEKMQ (reference sequence). The DNA of the CDR3 is TGTGCCAGCAGCTTGGGTAATGGCTACACCTTC. This sequence encodes CASSLGNGYTF.

A note on this clone: Other DNA sequences in the sample encode the same CDR3. This chain uses TRBV4-3 with TRBJ2-7; 11 bases line up with TRBD2. Germline CDR1 LGHNA, CDR2 YSLEER. With V trimmed by 1 base and J by 0 bases, 2 bases remained unmatched. The CDR3 loop spans 16 amino acids. Here the CDR3 reads CASSQGLAGGSYEQYF. Written as DNA, the CDR3 is TGCGCCAGCAGCCAAGGCCTAGCGGGAGGCTCCTACGAGCAGTACTTC.

This chain connects TRBV6-6 to TRBJ1-6; unclear D gene. Per the germline V gene, CDR1 is MNHNY and CDR2 is SVGAGI (reference sequence). This CDR3 comprises 15 residues. Trimming took off 2 bases at V and 3 bases at J, with 8 bases between the two ends. CDR3 protein: CASSYSGYYNSPLHF. Written as DNA, the CDR3 is TGTGCCAGCAGTTACAGCGGCTACTATAATTCACCCCTCCACTTT.

The table lists this clone with a count of one. V is TRBV7-2 and J is TRBJ1-4; possible D gene TRBD1, 5 bases. The V end lost 5 bases, the J end lost 2 bases, and 12 bases lay between the germline ends. The germline CDR1 and CDR2 sequences are SGHTA and FQGNSA. The CDR3 loop spans 15 amino acids. CDR3 residues: CASSTDSRTNEKLFF. The CDR3 DNA is TGTGCCAGCAGCACAGACAGTAGGACTAATGAAAAACTGTTTTTT.

The V call is TRBV23-1, the J call TRBJ1-5; the D gene is possibly TRBD1 (6 bases). TRBV23-1 is designated an ORF whose function remains uncertain. V was clipped by 4 bases and J by 1 base, with 14 bases between them. The CDR3 runs 16 residues. The CDR3 DNA is TGCGCCAGCAGTCGTAACAGGGAGAGGAGCAATCAGCCCCAGCATTTT. Translated, it gives CASSRNRERSNQPQHF.

This chain uses TRBV2 with TRBJ2-7; perhaps TRBD2 as D (6 bases). CDR3 length equals 14 residues. Trimming took off 8 bases at V and 0 bases at J, with 14 bases between the two ends. Germline V gene sequence: CDR1 SNHLY, CDR2 FYNNEI. The CDR3 reads CASQPGVSSYEQYF. CDR3 in DNA: TGTGCCAGCCAACCGGGGGTGTCCTCCTACGAGCAGTACTTC.